This T cell receptor (beta chain) was recovered during a study of blood T cell repertoires in COVID-19. Method: immunoSEQ multiplex PCR; TCRdb's copy keeps in-frame clones and lacks some. The data contain about 480,000 clones, roughly 90% of them singletons. Categorization into cohorts depended on clinical history that participants reported. This CDR3 has 14 residues. Germline values: CDR1 LNHDA, CDR2 SQIVND (reference sequence). The V gene end was trimmed by 5 bases and the J gene end by 5 bases; junction bases not matched to a gene: 7. This receptor was identified in a woman aged 40 to 55 who had recovered from COVID-19. This rearrangement joins TRBV19 to TRBJ1-2, with TRBD1 matching over 8 bases. Sequencing was done on a sample of PBMCs or T cells enriched from blood (not recorded which). The CDR3, as DNA: TGTGCCAGTAGTGCCCGTGGACAGGGATATGGCTACACCTTC. Translation: CASSARGQGYGYTF.